This T cell receptor beta chain was captured by sequencing in a study of human CD8 memory T cell subsets. Making the TCR beta libraries relied on UMI-labeled 5' RACE. TCRdb re-called the 5' RACE reads and gives one entry per CDR3 protein, without DNA. This table holds thousands of distinct CDR3 sequences. TPEX cells were early memory CD8+ T cells (CCR7+ PD-1+ TIGIT+) that had exhausted-like traits. General observations from the study: Sequencing in this study was performed exclusively on T cell receptor beta chains.

Of note for this clonotype: Antigen specificity is unknown.

This CDR3 comprises 16 residues. Germline CDR1 SGHDN, CDR2 FVKESK. Sequenced sample: CD8+ T cells from PBMCs. This receptor was obtained from a human donor in good health. V usage is TRBV14 and J usage is TRBJ2-1. The CDR3 sequence: CASSPLERGSYNEQFF.